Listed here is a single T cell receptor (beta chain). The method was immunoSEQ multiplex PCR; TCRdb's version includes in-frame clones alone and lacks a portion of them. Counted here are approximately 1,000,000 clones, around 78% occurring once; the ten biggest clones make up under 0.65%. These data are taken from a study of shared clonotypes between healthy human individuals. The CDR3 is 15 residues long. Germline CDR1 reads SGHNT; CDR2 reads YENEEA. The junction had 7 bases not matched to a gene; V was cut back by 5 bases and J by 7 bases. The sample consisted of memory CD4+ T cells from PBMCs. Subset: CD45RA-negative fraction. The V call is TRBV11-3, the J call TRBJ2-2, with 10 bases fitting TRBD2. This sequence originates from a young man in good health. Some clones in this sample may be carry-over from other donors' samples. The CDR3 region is CASSAGTSDHGELFF. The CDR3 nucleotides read TGTGCCAGCAGCGCCGGGACTAGCGATCACGGGGAGCTGTTTTTT.